What follows are 14 T cell receptor beta chains derived from one specimen sequenced in a study of CD8+ T cells in alopecia areata. Cells from pooled cutaneous lymph nodes were sorted by CD4, CD8alpha, NKG2D, NKG2ACE and other markers. RNA extraction and reverse transcription yielded cDNA as sequencing template. Sequenced by immunoSEQ multiplex PCR; TCRdb stores in-frame clones only, minus some. The sample is made up of approximately 300,000 clones, none counted only once. The sequencing input was CD4+ T cells sorted from a lymph node. These receptors all stem from a C3H/HeJ mouse with alopecia areata. Mice of this strain are of MHC haplotype H2-k.

As concerns this clone: Each gene name is a mouse one. The CDR3 goes on 4 residues after the read ends, and that part is filled in from the germline J gene. The chain recombines TRBV1 with TRBJ2-4; TRBD2 matches at 11 bases. V shed 3 bases, J shed 0 bases, and the junction held 5 bases outside the gene matches. The CDR3 is 17 residues long. The V gene's germline CDR1 is NSQYPW and CDR2 LRSPGD (reference sequence). CDR3 loop: CTCSATGGGTSQNTLYF. Incomplete CDR3 DNA: TGCACCTGCAGTGCGACTGGGGGGGGTACTAGTCAAAAC.

Turning to this clone: These gene names are mouse names. The CDR3 extends 4 residues past the end of the read, so its final part is completed from the germline J gene. The chain recombines TRBV31 with TRBJ2-5; tentatively, D is TRBD1 (5 bases). In germline, CDR1 is GKSSPN, CDR2 SITVG. CDR3 length: 13 amino acids. The ends were cut back, 6 bases at V and 2 bases at J, with 12 bases in the middle. The CDR3 bases that were read are TGTGCCTGTGTTGAGGACATCCAAGAC. Protein sequence: CACVEDIQD. The whole CDR3 protein reads CACVEDIQDTQYF.

Note on this clone: Gene names are mouse gene names. The read halts 4 residues ahead of the CDR3 end, with the missing end drawn from the germline J gene. The V and J genes are TRBV13-2 and TRBJ1-2; possibly TRBD1 for D (5 bases). This CDR3 spans 13 amino acids. Germline V gives CDR1 NNHNN, CDR2 SYGAGS (reference sequence). Trimming left V 2 bases short and J 4 bases short, with 9 bases between. The sequenced part of the CDR3 DNA is TGTGCCAGCGGTGACCCAGGGAGCTCC. Translated: CASGDPGSS. The whole CDR3 region reads CASGDPGSSDYTF.

In the case of this clone: The gene symbols are mouse symbols. The missing CDR3 end, 4 residues past where the read stops, is filled in from the germline J gene. The chain uses TRBV13-3 and TRBJ1-2; the D gene is possibly TRBD1 (5 bases). The CDR3 has 16 amino acids. In germline, CDR1 is NNHDY, CDR2 SYVADS. With 0 bases removed from V and 0 bases from J, the gap between germline ends came to 12 bases. The CDR3 sequence is CASSDGTYNPNSDYTF. The part of the CDR3 DNA that was read is TGTGCCAGCAGTGATGGGACATATAATCCAAACTCC.

This clone was observed a few times. Gene and germline names: mouse. The read gets to within 4 residues of the CDR3 end, and the germline J gene fills in the rest. J is TRBJ2-2 and V is TRBV13-3, with unresolved D. This CDR3 contains 16 residues. The germline V gene has CDR1 NNHDY and CDR2 SYVADS. Trimming pared 0 bases from V and 0 bases from J, leaving 9 bases between. The CDR3 is CASSDAKGPNTGQLYF. Incomplete CDR3 DNA: TGTGCCAGCAGTGATGCAAAGGGTCCAAACACCGGG.

This clone has just a few counts. Gene names are the mouse ones. The sequence runs out 4 residues before the end of the CDR3; the remainder is reconstructed from the germline J gene. The chain couples TRBV1 to TRBJ2-1; TRBD2 agrees at 14 bases. Unmatched junction bases numbered 5, after V lost 4 bases and J lost 3 bases. Per germline, CDR1 NSQYPW and CDR2 LRSPGD (reference sequence). CDR3 length: 17 residues. The CDR3 bases that were read are TGCACCTGCAGTGAGGGACTGGGGGGGCTGAGCTATGCT. Translated: CTCSEGLGGLSYA. The entire CDR3 reads CTCSEGLGGLSYAEQFF.

On this clone: Mouse germline and gene names are used. The read comes to an end 4 residues before the CDR3 does, leaving the germline J gene to fill in the end. This chain links TRBV5 with TRBJ2-3; weak D call: TRBD1 (5 bases). Germline CDR1 reads LGHNA; CDR2 reads YNLKQL (reference sequence). The CDR3 sequence is 15 residues long. Trimming shortened V by 0 bases and J by 3 bases, and 10 bases separated the two germline ends. The chain's CDR3 is CASSQEGEGAETLYF. CDR3 DNA, as far as it was read: TGTGCCAGCAGCCAAGAAGGGGAGGGGGCAGAA.

On this clone itself: Genes and germline are mouse. The read finishes 4 residues shy of the CDR3 end, and the germline J gene is used to complete it. Other DNA sequences within the sample encode an identical CDR3. V and J are TRBV31 and TRBJ2-5; maybe TRBD2 (5 bases). The CDR3 length is 13 residues. In germline, CDR1 is GKSSPN, CDR2 SITVG. Trimming pared 3 bases from V and 0 bases from J, leaving 7 bases between. The CDR3 reads CAWRLGNQDTQYF. The sequenced part of the CDR3 DNA is TGTGCCTGGAGGCTGGGTAACCAAGAC.

There are a few counts of this clone. Gene and germline names: mouse. The CDR3 end lies 4 residues beyond the end of the read and is filled in from the germline J gene. This chain joins TRBV19 and TRBJ1-2, with 8 bases identical to TRBD1. Per the germline V gene, CDR1 is FNHDT and CDR2 is SITEND (reference sequence). This CDR3 comprises 14 residues. The trim removed 6 bases at V and 3 bases at J, leaving 7 bases unmatched. CDR3 protein: CASITGQEDSDYTF. CDR3 DNA, as far as it was read: TGTGCCAGCATCACGGGACAGGAGGACTCC.

On this clone itself: Gene names refer to mouse genes. Distinct nucleotide sequences in the sample also encode this CDR3. The CDR3 is CASSLTGQDTQYF. Incomplete CDR3 DNA: TGTGCCAGCAGTTTAACAGGACAAGAC. V is TRBV14 and J is TRBJ2-5, with a possible D match to TRBD1 (5 bases). Sequencing ends 4 residues short of the CDR3 end; the germline J gene provides the rest. This CDR3 has 13 residues. From germline, CDR1 is SGHDT and CDR2 FRDEAV. V was cut by 2 bases and J by 3 bases, with 7 bases left in between.

As for this clone: Here the gene names and germline are mouse. The CDR3 end is not reached by the read, which stops 3 residues before it; the germline J gene fills it in. This chain uses TRBV13-3 with TRBJ1-6, with 9 bases lining up with TRBD1. TRBJ1-6 belongs to the ORF category, with a function that is uncertain. CDR1 and CDR2 (germline): NNHDY, SYVADS. This CDR3 spans 16 amino acids. V trimming: 0 bases; J trimming: 4 bases; junction bases outside the gene matches: 2. This chain's CDR3 is CASSDGGQGYNSPLYF. CDR3 bases read: TGTGCCAGCAGTGATGGGGGACAGGGATATAATTCGCCC.

Worth noting for this clone: Each gene name is a mouse one. The sequence runs out 3 residues before the end of the CDR3; the remainder is reconstructed from the germline J gene. The rearrangement joins TRBV31 to TRBJ1-6; D may be TRBD1 (6 bases). TRBJ1-6 is sorted into the ORF group, with uncertain function. This CDR3 region has 15 residues. V lost 0 bases and J 5 bases, leaving 11 bases between the germline ends. Germline CDR1 is GKSSPN and CDR2 is SITVG. The CDR3 DNA, read in part, is TGTGCCTGGAGTCTCCGGGGGGGCAATAATTCGCCC. Amino acids: CAWSLRGGNNSP. The whole CDR3 sequence is CAWSLRGGNNSPLYF.

About this clone: The gene names given are mouse names. The CDR3 end lies 4 residues beyond the end of the read and is filled in from the germline J gene. The chain carries TRBV13-2 and TRBJ2-7; D ambiguous. The CDR3 length is 13 residues. Germline CDR1 is NNHNN and CDR2 is SYGAGS (reference sequence). V was clipped by 2 bases and J by 2 bases, with 8 bases between them. The CDR3 here is CASGEGFAYEQYF. Incomplete CDR3 DNA: TGTGCCAGCGGTGAGGGGTTCGCCTAT.

As for this clone: Mouse names are used for the genes. The read is 4 residues too short to cover the CDR3 end, so that end is filled in from the germline J gene. The gene calls are TRBV5 and TRBJ2-1; 7 bases map to TRBD2. V lost 4 bases, J lost 0 bases, and 3 bases stayed unmatched. The germline V gene encodes CDR1 LGHNA and CDR2 YNLKQL (reference sequence). The CDR3 runs to 15 residues. Incomplete CDR3 DNA: TGTGCCAGCAGCCCCGACTGGGATAACTATGCT. Translated, it gives CASSPDWDNYA. The CDR3 in full is CASSPDWDNYAEQFF.